This entry concerns a single T cell receptor beta chain. Its antigen is as yet unknown. This specimen belongs to a study of cytomegalovirus exposure and HLA in healthy donors. Findings of the study overall: Presence/absence analysis assumed near-uniform sequencing depth across donors. HLA alleles were associated with 16,000 or so TCR beta sequences in a later analysis at 0.05 false discovery rate.

CDR3 size: 13 residues. With 3 bases clipped from V and 4 bases from J, the junction kept 3 bases outside the gene matches. Per germline, CDR1 MGHDK and CDR2 SYGVNS. The PCR made use of 60 Vbeta and 13 Jbeta primers. Generated by immunoSEQ multiplex PCR, the TCRdb table keeps only in-frame clones and is missing some. The sample has roughly 150,000 clones; 73% are singletons. The chain uses TRBV25-1 and TRBJ2-7; 7 nucleotides align to TRBD1. The sequenced sample consisted of PBMCs. The TCR sequence derives from a woman aged 18-29 years in good health and CMV-seropositive. CDR3 sequence (DNA): TGTGCCAGCAGTGAGGACAGGCATTACGAGCAGTACTTC. Its translation: CASSEDRHYEQYF.